The text below deals with one T cell receptor (beta chain). Noted time point: pre-sensitization, week 0. The treatment was: therapeutic diphenylcyclopropenone sensitization with weekly scalp DPC. Blood was collected ahead of every patch test applied. Trimming cost V 0 bases and J 0 bases, with 11 bases left between them. The CDR3 extends over 16 amino acids. Germline V gene sequence: CDR1 MGHRA, CDR2 YSYEKL. The record originates from a study of human T cells and chemical hapten exposure. In the study's own analysis: Across samples, TCR counts had a median of about 88,000 and ranged from about 23,224 to 700,000. TCRdb reprocessed the RACE reads with MiXCR, giving one entry per CDR3 protein. These V and J calls originate from TCRdb's pipeline instead of the authors' own analysis. The sample contains some 250,000 distinct CDR3 sequences, around 7.7% of which appear only once.

The input for sequencing was whole blood, taken in connection with sensitization to the hapten diphenylcyclopropenone (DPC). The sequence came from a man aged 18 to 35 with alopecia areata. Some clones in this sample may be carry-over from other donors' samples. The chain uses TRBV4-1 and TRBJ2-5, with D perhaps matching TRBD1 (6 bases). CDR3 sequence: CASSQDPRDNQETQYF. CDR3 bases: TGCGCCAGCAGCCAAGATCCCCGGGACAACCAAGAGACCCAGTACTTC.